The 20 T cell receptor beta chains reported below all come from one sample, sequenced in a study of cytomegalovirus exposure and HLA in healthy donors. The PCR made use of 60 Vbeta and 13 Jbeta primers. Produced via immunoSEQ multiplex PCR; TCRdb's table is partial and in-frame only. The table has more than 100,000 clones, 80% seen once. Specimen: PBMCs. The receptors originated from a man between 50 and 59 years old in good health and CMV-seronegative.

This rearrangement joins TRBV9 to TRBJ2-5; D is uncertain. The CDR3 length is 14 residues. Looked up from germline, CDR1 is SGDLS and CDR2 is YYNGEE. V dropped 0 bases and J dropped 2 bases, with 8 bases sitting between them. DNA of the CDR3: TGTGCCAGCAGCGTAGCGTGGCAGCAAGAGACCCAGTACTTC. Translation: CASSVAWQQETQYF.

The V and J genes are TRBV4-2 and TRBJ2-7, with 11 bases matching TRBD2. Germline CDR1 LGHNA, CDR2 YNFKEQ. Germline trimming cut 2 bases from V and 7 bases from J; bases unmatched to any gene: 13. The CDR3 runs to 17 residues. CDR3 residues: CASSQLAGGPLGWEQYF. The CDR3 DNA follows: TGTGCCAGCAGCCAATTAGCGGGGGGGCCACTGGGATGGGAGCAGTACTTC.

The V gene is TRBV9, the J gene TRBJ2-7; D is perhaps TRBD1 (7 bases). The CDR3 has 14 residues. Germline CDR1 and CDR2: SGDLS and YYNGEE. Between the trimmed V and J ends, which lost 1 base and 7 bases, there was a span of 15 bases. The CDR3 reads CASSVRGRGEEQYF. The CDR3 bases are TGTGCCAGCAGCGTAAGAGGCAGGGGGGAAGAGCAGTACTTC.

The V call is TRBV9, the J call TRBJ2-1, with TRBD2 matching 7 bases. Germline trimming cut 4 bases from V and 6 bases from J; bases unmatched to any gene: 7. CDR3 length equals 14 residues. Per germline, CDR1 SGDLS and CDR2 YYNGEE. The DNA of the CDR3 is TGTGCCAGCAGCCCTAGCGGACGTACCAATGAGCAGTTCTTC. Amino acid sequence: CASSPSGRTNEQFF.

V and J are TRBV28 and TRBJ1-5, with a weak D call TRBD1 (6 bases). Trimming took 7 bases from V and 7 from J, leaving 14 bases between them. CDR1 and CDR2 (germline): MDHEN, SYDVKM. The CDR3 contains 13 residues. The CDR3 nucleotides are TGTGCCAGCAACCAGGGGTCAAGCCAGCCCCAGCATTTT. This translates into CASNQGSSQPQHF.

This clone has a handful of counts. The chain is built from TRBV6-5 and TRBJ1-1, with D tentatively TRBD1 (6 bases). Germline V gene lookup returns CDR1 MNHEY and CDR2 SVGAGI. Trimming took off 7 bases at V and 7 bases at J, with 10 bases between the two ends. This CDR3 has 11 amino acids. The CDR3 loop reads CASILRGEAFF. The DNA of the CDR3 is TGTGCCAGCATCCTCAGGGGTGAAGCTTTCTTT.

The CDR3 DNA is TGCGCCAGCAACATGGACAGGGAAAAGCCCTCTGGGGCCAACGTCCTGACTTTC. Protein: CASNMDREKPSGANVLTF. V usage is TRBV5-1 and J usage is TRBJ2-6; 8 bases map to TRBD1. V lost 6 bases and J lost 0; bases outside the gene matches: 11. CDR1 and CDR2 from the germline V gene are SGHRS and YFSETQ. This CDR3 spans 18 amino acids.

The chain couples TRBV11-2 to TRBJ2-7, with 8 nucleotides matching TRBD1. CDR3 size: 14 residues. V dropped 5 bases and J dropped 3; count of bases not matched to a gene: 6. CDR1 is SGHAT, CDR2 FQNNGV, per germline. The CDR3 is CASSRPGQVYEQYF. The CDR3 DNA reads TGTGCCAGCAGCCGACCGGGACAGGTCTACGAGCAGTACTTC.

V and J are TRBV6-6 and TRBJ2-7; 9 bases are a match to TRBD2. The CDR3 totals 15 residues. V gave up 4 bases and J gave up 3 bases; unmatched junction bases: 7. Germline assignment: CDR1 MNHNY and CDR2 SVGAGI (reference sequence). The CDR3 here is CASSSPGLADYEQYF. The CDR3 DNA sequence: TGTGCCAGCAGTTCTCCGGGACTAGCCGACTACGAGCAGTACTTC.

The sample holds one count of this clone. This chain links TRBV27 with TRBJ2-3, with 15 bases aligning to TRBD2. J lost 3 bases, V lost 8 bases, and 15 bases had no gene match. The CDR3 contains 19 residues. Germline V gene sequence: CDR1 MNHEY, CDR2 SMNVEV (reference sequence). In DNA form, the CDR3 reads TGTGCCAGCCCCCTCCCCGGGACTAGCGGGGGGACATCAACAGATACGCAGTATTTT. This sequence encodes CASPLPGTSGGTSTDTQYF.

This clone has more than one count but fewer than ten. The J gene is TRBJ2-1, the V gene TRBV5-6; a weak D match, TRBD1 (5 bases). This CDR3 region has 13 residues. Trimming removed 4 bases at V and 8 bases at J, with 13 bases between. The V gene's germline CDR1 is SGHDT and CDR2 YYEEEE. The CDR3 DNA reads as TGTGCCAGCAGCGGACCAGGGAACGATGAGCAGTTCTTC. The encoded protein is CASSGPGNDEQFF.

There are a few counts of this clone. The genes are TRBV29-1 and TRBJ1-5; TRBD1 matches at 7 bases. The ends lost 7 bases at V and 2 bases at J; junction bases unmatched: 5. The CDR3 length is 13 residues. Germline V CDR1 and CDR2: SQVTM, ANQGSEA. This CDR3 is CSAAGGGNQPQHF. CDR3 coding DNA: TGCAGCGCCGCAGGGGGAGGCAATCAGCCCCAGCATTTT.

The chain combines TRBV6-5 with TRBJ1-1; TRBD1 matches 7 bases. With 3 bases clipped from V and 7 bases from J, the junction kept 5 bases outside the gene matches. Per germline, CDR1 MNHEY and CDR2 SVGAGI. CDR3 length equals 13 residues. The CDR3 DNA reads TGTGCCAGCAGTTATTCCTACAGGGGTGAAGCTTTCTTT. Amino acids: CASSYSYRGEAFF.

This clone was detected a few times. The V gene is TRBV4-1, the J gene TRBJ2-5, with TRBD1 matching 8 bases. The germline V gene has CDR1 MGHRA and CDR2 YSYEKL. V lost 5 bases to trimming and J lost 3 bases; unmatched junction nucleotides: 8. The CDR3 has 15 residues. CDR3 in amino acids: CASSTPDRAEETQYF. The CDR3 DNA is TGCGCCAGCAGCACCCCGGACAGGGCTGAAGAGACCCAGTACTTC.

V is TRBV19 and J is TRBJ2-2; D possibly corresponds to TRBD2 (6 bases). The germline V gene encodes CDR1 LNHDA and CDR2 SQIVND (reference sequence). Trimming pared 6 bases from V and 2 bases from J, leaving 10 bases between. The CDR3 has 14 amino acids. CDR3 amino acids: CASRLGGNTGELFF. The CDR3 DNA reads TGTGCCAGTAGGCTCGGGGGAAACACCGGGGAGCTGTTTTTT.

The chain joins TRBV7-8 to TRBJ1-2, with a possible D match to TRBD1 (5 bases). Germline V lookup: CDR1 SGHVS, CDR2 FQNEAQ. V lost 1 base and J lost 5, with 17 bases in between. CDR3 length: 16 residues. The CDR3 loop reads CASSLGRGGVRYGYTF. In DNA form, the CDR3 reads TGTGCCAGCAGCTTAGGAAGGGGAGGGGTTAGATATGGCTACACCTTC.

The chain links TRBV6-8 to TRBJ2-7; 8 bases are a match to TRBD1. CDR3 length equals 17 residues. J lost 1 base, V lost 3 bases, and 11 bases had no gene match. The germline V gene has CDR1 MNHGY and CDR2 SAAAGT. The chain's CDR3 is CASSYGSHRGTSYEQYF. The CDR3 DNA reads TGTGCCAGCAGTTATGGGAGCCACAGGGGGACATCCTACGAGCAGTACTTC.

The chain is built from TRBV28 and TRBJ2-3; 7 nucleotides agree with TRBD2. Germline lookup yields CDR1 MDHEN and CDR2 SYDVKM. With 8 bases clipped from V and 5 bases from J, the junction kept 16 bases outside the gene matches. This CDR3 has 16 amino acids. CDR3 sequence (DNA): TGTGCCAGCCCTCCTCCGGGGGGTTGGTCGTTAGATACGCAGTATTTT. The encoded protein is CASPPPGGWSLDTQYF.

The chain links TRBV7-3 to TRBJ2-1, with 10 bases identical to TRBD2. V dropped 2 bases and J dropped 4; count of bases not matched to a gene: 2. The length of the CDR3 is 15 residues. CDR1 SGHTA and CDR2 FQGTGA come from the germline V gene. CDR3 DNA sequence: TGTGCCAGCAGCTTATTAGCGGGAGGATACAATGAGCAGTTCTTC. This codes for CASSLLAGGYNEQFF.

This clone came up a few times. The chain is built from TRBV5-1 and TRBJ2-7; tentatively, D is TRBD2 (5 bases). Trimming stripped 5 bases from V and 2 bases from J, with 14 bases between. Per germline, CDR1 SGHRS and CDR2 YFSETQ. There are 14 residues in the CDR3. The CDR3: CASSLFPGTYEQYF. The CDR3 DNA is TGCGCCAGCAGTCTGTTTCCCGGGACCTACGAGCAGTACTTC. Supplemented by reference TRBV5-1 and TRBJ2-7, the full variable domain reads KAGVTQTPRYLIKTRGQQVTLSCSPISGHRSVSWYQQTPGQGLQFLFEYFSETQRNKGNFPGRFSGRQFSNSRSEMNVSTLELGDSALYLCASSLFPGTYEQYFGPGTRLTVT.